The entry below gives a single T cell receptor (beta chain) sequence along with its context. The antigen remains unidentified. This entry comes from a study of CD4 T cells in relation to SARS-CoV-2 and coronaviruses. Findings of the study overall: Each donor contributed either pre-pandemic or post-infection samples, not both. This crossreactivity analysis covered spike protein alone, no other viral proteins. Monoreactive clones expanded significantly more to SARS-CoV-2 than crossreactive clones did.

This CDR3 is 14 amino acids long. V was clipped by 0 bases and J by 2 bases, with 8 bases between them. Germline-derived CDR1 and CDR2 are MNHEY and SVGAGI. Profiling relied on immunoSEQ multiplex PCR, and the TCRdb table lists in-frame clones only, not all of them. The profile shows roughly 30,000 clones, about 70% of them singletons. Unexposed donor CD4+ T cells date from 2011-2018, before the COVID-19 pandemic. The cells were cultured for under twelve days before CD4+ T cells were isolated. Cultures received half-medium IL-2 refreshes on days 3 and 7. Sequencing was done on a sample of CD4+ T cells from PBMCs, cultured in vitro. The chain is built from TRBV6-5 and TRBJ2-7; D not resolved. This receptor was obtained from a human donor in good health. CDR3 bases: TGTGCCAGCAGTTACTCCCCAGGCCCCTACGAGCAGTACTTC. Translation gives CASSYSPGPYEQYF.